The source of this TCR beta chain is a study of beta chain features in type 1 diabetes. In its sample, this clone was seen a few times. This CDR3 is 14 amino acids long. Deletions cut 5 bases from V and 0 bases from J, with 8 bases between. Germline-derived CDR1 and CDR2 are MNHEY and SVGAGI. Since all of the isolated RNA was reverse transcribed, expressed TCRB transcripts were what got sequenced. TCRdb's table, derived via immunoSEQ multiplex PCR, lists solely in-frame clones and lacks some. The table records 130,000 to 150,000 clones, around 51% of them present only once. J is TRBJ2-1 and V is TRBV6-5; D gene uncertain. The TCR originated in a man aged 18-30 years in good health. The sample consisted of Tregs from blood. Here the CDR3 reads CASSMFSSYNEQFF. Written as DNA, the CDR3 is TGTGCCAGCAGTATGTTTAGCTCCTACAATGAGCAGTTCTTC.